Following are 21 T cell receptor beta chains from one sample sequenced in a study of blood T cell repertoires in COVID-19. The assay was immunoSEQ multiplex PCR, and TCRdb's table has in-frame clones only and misses some. The sample lists over 200,000 clones; over 75% were seen once. Sequences were obtained from peripheral blood. These receptors were obtained from a human donor in a cohort sampled during active COVID-19.

The rearrangement joins TRBV16 to TRBJ1-1; 10 bases align to TRBD1. The trim removed 5 bases at V and 5 bases at J, leaving 2 bases unmatched. Germline V gene data show CDR1 as KGHSY and CDR2 as FQNENV. This CDR3 is built from 13 residues. CDR3 DNA: TGTGCCAGCAGCGTGGACAGGGGGACTGAAGCTTTCTTT. Its protein is CASSVDRGTEAFF.

The count of this clone is one. V is TRBV29-1 and J is TRBJ2-3; maybe TRBD1 (5 bases). CDR1 SQVTM and CDR2 ANQGSEA come from the germline V gene. The germline V and J ends were trimmed by 1 base and 10 bases, with 12 bases remaining between them. The CDR3 spans 12 residues. The CDR3 bases are TGCAGCGTTGAAGGAGCCAACAGGCCGCAGTATTTT. Protein sequence: CSVEGANRPQYF.

In regard to this clone: Other nucleotide sequences in the sample specify the same CDR3. V and J are TRBV28 and TRBJ2-7; 10 nucleotides match TRBD2. The J segment lost 5 bases and the V segment lost 2 bases, leaving 6 bases of the junction unmatched. This CDR3 contains 15 residues. From germline, CDR1 is MDHEN and CDR2 SYDVKM. The CDR3, as DNA: TGTGCCAGCAGTTTACGGCTAGCGGGAGTCCACGAGCAGTACTTC. Protein: CASSLRLAGVHEQYF.

This chain joins TRBV7-2 and TRBJ2-5, with a possible D match to TRBD1 (6 bases). The CDR3 has 15 amino acids. V was cut by 1 base and J by 1 base, with 10 bases left in between. Germline V gives CDR1 SGHTA, CDR2 FQGNSA. The CDR3 DNA follows: TGTGCCAGCAGCTTAGTTGGACAGTTCCAAGAGACCCAGTACTTC. It yields the protein CASSLVGQFQETQYF.

The CDR3 region is CASLRAEVNEKLFF. CDR3 DNA sequence: TGTGCCAGCCTAAGAGCGGAAGTTAATGAAAAACTGTTTTTT. The chain employs TRBV6-4 and TRBJ1-4; no definite D call. CDR3 length: 14 residues. The V end lost 8 bases, the J end lost 4 bases, and 14 bases lay between the germline ends. Germline CDR1 and CDR2: MRHNA and SNTAGT.

The chain joins TRBV7-2 to TRBJ1-3, with D possibly matching TRBD1 (5 bases). The CDR3 is 17 residues long. The germline V gene encodes CDR1 SGHTA and CDR2 FQGNSA. With 1 base removed from V and 1 base from J, the gap between germline ends came to 14 bases. This CDR3 reads CASSLGAGSKSGNTIYF. CDR3 nucleotides: TGTGCCAGCAGCTTAGGGGCAGGGTCCAAATCTGGAAACACCATATATTTT.

This clone was picked up one time. The chain joins TRBV7-2 to TRBJ2-7, with 11 positions matching TRBD2. Germline-derived CDR1 and CDR2 are SGHTA and FQGNSA. Losses at the gene ends were 5 bases for V and 6 bases for J; bases not matched to a gene: 6. This CDR3 is built from 14 residues. CDR3 sequence reads: CASSVTSGKGEQYF. In DNA form, the CDR3 reads TGTGCCAGCAGCGTGACTAGCGGGAAGGGCGAGCAGTACTTC.

This clone was recorded once. V is TRBV7-2 and J is TRBJ2-3; TRBD2 agrees at 9 bases. Germline trimming cut 2 bases from V and 6 bases from J; bases unmatched to any gene: 3. The CDR3 contains 14 residues. Germline V CDR1 and CDR2: SGHTA, FQGNSA. The CDR3 nucleotides are TGTGCCAGCAGCTTAAGCGGGAGGTCGGATACGCAGTATTTT. Amino acids: CASSLSGRSDTQYF.

This clone was found a few times. The chain employs TRBV30 and TRBJ2-7; possible D gene TRBD2, 6 bases. V was cut by 3 bases and J by 4 bases, with 13 bases left in between. CDR1 GTSNPN and CDR2 SVGIG come from the germline V gene (reference sequence). CDR3 size: 13 residues. The CDR3 region is CAWRSWGRYEQYF. CDR3 nucleotide sequence: TGTGCCTGGAGGTCATGGGGGAGGTACGAGCAGTACTTC.

The rearrangement joins TRBV6-4 to TRBJ1-1; unclear D gene. The CDR3 spans 15 residues. The V gene's germline CDR1 is MRHNA and CDR2 SNTAGT. V was trimmed by 6 bases and J by 2 bases, leaving 16 bases between them. CDR3: CASSPHGVVNTEAFF. CDR3 DNA: TGTGCCAGCAGCCCCCACGGGGTAGTAAACACTGAAGCTTTCTTT.

V is TRBV9 and J is TRBJ2-1, with 8 bases that match TRBD2. The CDR3 extends over 16 amino acids. CDR1 is SGDLS, CDR2 YYNGEE, per germline. With V trimmed by 0 bases and J by 0 bases, 2 bases remained unmatched. The CDR3 loop reads CASSVVSGSSYNEQFF. In DNA, the CDR3 is TGTGCCAGCAGCGTAGTAAGCGGGAGCTCCTACAATGAGCAGTTCTTC.

The V call is TRBV6-6, the J call TRBJ2-2; 15 bases agree with TRBD2. CDR1 is MNHNY, CDR2 SVGAGI, per germline (reference sequence). V shed 6 bases and J 4 bases; nucleotides not matched to a gene: 15. CDR3 length equals 20 residues. In nucleotides, the CDR3 is TGTGCCAGCAGCTCCCCCGGACTAGCGGGAGGGACTTGGGGCACCGGGGAGCTGTTTTTT. It specifies CASSSPGLAGGTWGTGELFF.

This sequence joins TRBV5-5 and TRBJ2-7, with TRBD2 matching 8 bases. CDR1 is SGHKS and CDR2 is YYEKEE in the germline V gene (reference sequence). The CDR3 consists of 16 residues. V shed 1 base and J 0 bases; nucleotides not matched to a gene: 6. This CDR3 reads CASSLLPSGSSYEQYF. The CDR3 DNA is TGTGCCAGCAGCTTGTTACCTAGCGGGTCCTCCTACGAGCAGTACTTC.

This clone was recorded once. V and J are TRBV5-4 and TRBJ2-7, with 8 bases lining up with TRBD2. This CDR3 comprises 13 residues. Germline CDR1 SGHNT, CDR2 YYREEE (reference sequence). The V segment lost 0 bases and the J segment 6 bases; nucleotides outside the gene matches: 2. In nucleotides, the CDR3 is TGTGCCAGCAGCTTGGCCCGGGGGGGCGAGCAGTACTTC. Amino acid sequence: CASSLARGGEQYF.

The chain has TRBV27 and TRBJ2-6; 7 bases fit TRBD1. Germline CDR1 and CDR2: MNHEY and SMNVEV (reference sequence). V lost 1 base to trimming and J lost 2 bases; unmatched junction nucleotides: 2. CDR3 length equals 16 residues. Here the CDR3 DNA reads TGTGCCAGCAGTTTATACGACAGGGCTGGGGCCAACGTCCTGACTTTC. As protein: CASSLYDRAGANVLTF. Based on the CDR3 plus reference TRBV27 and TRBJ2-6, the full variable domain is EAQVTQNPRYLITVTGKKLTVTCSQNMNHEYMSWYRQDPGLGLRQIYYSMNVEVTDKGDVPEGYKVSRKEKRNFPLILESPSPNQTSLYFCASSLYDRAGANVLTFGAGSRLTVL.

The chain is built from TRBV6-2 or TRBV6-3 and TRBJ1-1; D unresolved. The V end lost 0 bases, the J end lost 0 bases, and 8 bases lay between the germline ends. The CDR3 is 15 residues long. Germline assignment: CDR1 MNHEY and CDR2 SVGEGT. The CDR3 loop is CASSYSRIMNTEAFF. DNA of the CDR3: TGTGCCAGCAGTTACTCGAGGATCATGAACACTGAAGCTTTCTTT.

The J gene is TRBJ2-3, the V gene TRBV29-1; the match to TRBD1 covers 10 bases. In germline, CDR1 is SQVTM, CDR2 ANQGSEA. With 5 bases clipped from V and 4 bases from J, the junction kept 6 bases outside the gene matches. This CDR3 is 14 amino acids long. The chain's CDR3 is CSVRGQGVSDTQYF. The CDR3 DNA follows: TGCAGCGTTAGAGGACAGGGGGTCTCAGATACGCAGTATTTT.

This clone turned up a few times. The rearrangement uses TRBV7-2 and TRBJ1-2; D gene uncertain. Trimming pared 0 bases from V and 2 bases from J, leaving 13 bases between. Germline CDR1 reads SGHTA; CDR2 reads FQGNSA. This CDR3 spans 16 amino acids. The CDR3 spells CASSLARSPTNYGYTF. In DNA, the CDR3 is TGTGCCAGCAGCTTAGCGAGATCACCGACAAACTATGGCTACACCTTC.

The V and J genes are TRBV5-1 and TRBJ2-7; 7 bases are a match to TRBD1. Germline assignment: CDR1 SGHRS and CDR2 YFSETQ. This CDR3 has 14 residues. J lost 2 bases, V lost 0 bases, and 2 bases had no gene match. The CDR3 sequence is CASSLGDSTYEQYF. The CDR3 DNA sequence: TGCGCCAGCAGCTTGGGGGACAGTACCTACGAGCAGTACTTC.

The chain couples TRBV7-2 to TRBJ1-1; D uncertain. Germline CDR1 is SGHTA and CDR2 is FQGNSA. The CDR3 has 13 residues. V lost 1 base, J lost 1 base, and 4 bases lay in between. This CDR3 is CASSLGRNTEAFF. In nucleotides, the CDR3 is TGTGCCAGCAGCTTAGGCAGGAACACTGAAGCTTTCTTT.

The V call is TRBV6-5, the J call TRBJ2-7, with 7 nucleotides matching TRBD1. From germline, CDR1 is MNHEY and CDR2 SVGAGI. This CDR3 is 14 amino acids long. V shed 4 bases, J shed 1 base, and the junction held 4 bases outside the gene matches. CDR3 sequence reads: CASSFDRASYEQYF. The DNA of the CDR3 is TGTGCCAGCAGTTTTGACAGGGCTTCCTACGAGCAGTACTTC.